Here is one T cell receptor beta chain with its context. Its cognate antigen is unknown. The source of the sample is a study of T cell responses to AZD1222 COVID-19 vaccine. TCRdb's copy holds only in-frame clones and misses some; the assay was immunoSEQ multiplex PCR. The data contain approximately 110,000 clones, around 81% of them singletons. Whole-study results and caveats: No repertoire was sampled before or during the peak T cell response, only after it. Spike-specific TCR depth and breadth grew after two AZD1222 doses. There were vaccine-associated CD4 TCRs across spike, dominant at 160-218 and 743-854.

Deletions cut 6 bases from V and 3 bases from J, with 15 bases between. Germline CDR1 reads MDHEN; CDR2 reads SYDVKM. This CDR3 has 15 amino acids. The rearrangement links TRBV28 to TRBJ1-3, with D possibly TRBD1 on 6 matching bases. This TCR came from an adult in good health. This sample comprised peripheral blood, obtained on day 0 of AZD1222 vaccination. The CDR3 region has the DNA TGTGCCAGCAGACCTGGACAGCCGAATGGAAACACCATATATTTT. Its translation is CASRPGQPNGNTIYF.